Below, 13 T cell receptor beta chains from the same sample are listed, as sequenced in a study of CD8 T cells in Susac syndrome. The authors reverse transcribed about 0.5 to 1 ug RNA with random hexamers. TCRdb re-called the immunoSEQ multiplex PCR reads through MiXCR, storing one row per CDR3 protein. The sample carries 140,000 to 150,000 distinct CDR3 sequences, about 95% recorded once. The sample comprised CD4+ T cells from PBMCs. The receptors were sampled from a human donor with multiple sclerosis.

This clonotype came up once. The rearrangement uses TRBV7-9 and TRBJ1-4; D not resolved. Trimming stripped 1 base from V and 8 bases from J, with 14 bases between. Looked up from germline, CDR1 is SEHNR and CDR2 is FQNEAQ (reference sequence). This CDR3 has 15 residues. DNA for the CDR3: TGTGCCAGCAGCTTAGGTGACGTAGGAGGGGAAAAACTGTTTTTT. Protein product: CASSLGDVGGEKLFF.

The CDR3 nucleotides read TGCAGTGCTAACGGACAGGATCAGAGCTCCTATAATTCACCCCTCCACTTT. This gives the protein CSANGQDQSSYNSPLHF. The genes are TRBV20-1 and TRBJ1-6; 7 nucleotides align to TRBD1. The J segment lost 0 bases and the V segment lost 4 bases, leaving 9 bases of the junction unmatched. The CDR3 length is 17 residues. CDR1 is DFQATT, CDR2 SNEGSKA, per germline (reference sequence).

CDR3 sequence: CASRDPAGAGGTQYF. The CDR3 nucleotides are TGTGCCAGCAGAGATCCCGCGGGGGCCGGGGGGACCCAGTACTTC. V gene TRBV12-3 or TRBV12-4 combines with J gene TRBJ2-5; D is perhaps TRBD2 (7 bases). This CDR3 region has 15 residues. Deletions cut 6 bases from V and 7 bases from J, with 21 bases between.

The chain is built from TRBV12-3 or TRBV12-4 and TRBJ2-3; no definite D call. The CDR3 runs 14 residues. The V end lost 3 bases, the J end lost 0 bases, and 7 bases lay between the germline ends. Here the CDR3 reads CASSFKQSTDTQYF. DNA of the CDR3: TGTGCCAGCAGTTTTAAGCAGAGCACAGATACGCAGTATTTT.

This sequence joins TRBV3-1 and TRBJ2-7; 12 bases fit TRBD2. There are 17 residues in the CDR3. V was clipped by 4 bases and J by 0 bases; unmatched bases: 7. Germline V lookup: CDR1 LGHDT, CDR2 YNNKEL (reference sequence). The CDR3 sequence: CASSLSLAGGSSYEQYF. CDR3 sequence (DNA): TGTGCCAGCAGCCTCTCTCTAGCGGGAGGGTCCTCCTACGAGCAGTACTTC.

The chain recombines TRBV3-1 with TRBJ1-2, with 7 nucleotides matching TRBD1. Losses at the gene ends were 5 bases for V and 4 bases for J; bases not matched to a gene: 4. The germline V gene has CDR1 LGHDT and CDR2 YNNKEL (reference sequence). CDR3 length equals 13 residues. Here the CDR3 DNA reads TGTGCCAGCAGCAGACAGGGCTTCTATGGCTACACCTTC. Translating gives CASSRQGFYGYTF.

The chain is built from TRBV28 and TRBJ2-5, with 9 bases fitting TRBD2. Trimming removed 8 bases from V and 5 bases from J; junction bases left unmatched: 12. CDR1 and CDR2 from the germline V gene are MDHEN and SYDVKM. The CDR3 extends over 15 amino acids. CDR3 sequence (DNA): TGTGCCAGCGAAGAGGGACTAGCTAGCTTGGAGACCCAGTACTTC. Residues: CASEEGLASLETQYF.

The chain couples TRBV27 to TRBJ2-1; TRBD2 might be the D (6 bases). V was clipped by 6 bases and J by 1 base, with 13 bases between them. CDR3 size: 15 residues. The germline V gene has CDR1 MNHEY and CDR2 SMNVEV (reference sequence). In nucleotides, the CDR3 is TGTGCCAGCAGAGACGGGGGAGGATCCTACAATGAGCAGTTCTTC. Translated: CASRDGGGSYNEQFF.

V usage is TRBV5-4 and J usage is TRBJ2-1, with 11 positions matching TRBD1. The J segment lost 4 bases and the V segment lost 4 bases, leaving 10 bases of the junction unmatched. Germline values: CDR1 SGHNT, CDR2 YYREEE (reference sequence). This CDR3 comprises 17 residues. In DNA, the CDR3 is TGTGCCAGCAGCCGCTGGACCGGGACAGGGGGGTACAATGAGCAGTTCTTC. Amino acids: CASSRWTGTGGYNEQFF.

The count of this clonotype is one. V gene TRBV27 combines with J gene TRBJ1-3; D unclear. Germline V gives CDR1 MNHEY, CDR2 SMNVEV (reference sequence). Between the trimmed V and J ends, which lost 8 bases and 6 bases, there was a span of 11 bases. The CDR3 runs to 12 residues. CDR3 bases: TGTGCCAGCGGCCGACCCCTAAACACCATATATTTT. Encoded protein: CASGRPLNTIYF.

The chain recombines TRBV27 with TRBJ2-1; a weak D match, TRBD2 (6 bases). CDR1 and CDR2 (germline): MNHEY, SMNVEV (reference sequence). The CDR3 length is 17 residues. V was pared by 4 bases and J by 1 base, with 17 bases between. Here the CDR3 reads CASSSRTWRDSYNEQFF. CDR3 DNA sequence: TGTGCCAGCAGTTCACGAACCTGGCGGGATTCCTACAATGAGCAGTTCTTC.

Of note for this clonotype: The CDR3 does not close with the conserved phenylalanine or tryptophan, likely indicating a read error. The chain uses TRBV5-8 and TRBJ2-7, with a weak D call TRBD2 (6 bases). V was trimmed by 0 bases and J by 5 bases, leaving 12 bases between them. The CDR3 runs to 14 residues. Germline V CDR1 and CDR2: SGHTS, YDEGEE. CDR3 nucleotides: TGTGCCAGCAGCTTGGAGGCTAGCGCGAACGAGCAGTACCTC. Protein product: CASSLEASANEQYL.

This chain links TRBV20-1 with TRBJ2-1; D gene uncertain. Looked up from germline, CDR1 is DFQATT and CDR2 is SNEGSKA (reference sequence). The CDR3 runs 13 residues. V lost 2 bases and J lost 1, with 6 bases in between. The CDR3 coding sequence is TGCAGTGCTAGATCGCGGTCCTACAATGAGCAGTTCTTC. Its translation: CSARSRSYNEQFF.